A selection of T cell receptor beta chains follows, all from one sample in a study of T cells in Graves' hyperthyroidism and ophthalmopathy. TCRdb re-derived calls from the multiplex PCR reads in MiXCR, one entry per CDR3 protein. The sample lists fewer than 900,000 distinct CDR3 sequences; 15% to 20% were seen once. The sample comprised blood. Receptors originate from a woman aged 45-60 years with Graves' hyperthyroidism that later progressed to Graves' ophthalmopathy. Each CDR3 is given with its conserved first and last residue. Fields, in order: J gene, V gene, CDR3 protein.

TRBJ2-5 TRBV4-1 CASSQGLSTSVETQYF
TRBJ2-5 TRBV29-1 CSFYRGDIQETQYF
TRBJ2-5 TRBV6-2/TRBV6-3 CATQSVTGRGETQYF
TRBJ2-1 TRBV20-1 CSTRDWGQGVNNEQFF
TRBJ2-5 TRBV12-3/TRBV12-4 CASSPRGGAAETQYF
TRBJ2-7 TRBV11-2 CASSPDGSSTYEQYF
TRBJ1-2 TRBV20-1 CSVEFLANYGYTF
TRBJ2-1 TRBV11-3 CASSLEGRIEQFF
TRBJ1-1 TRBV10-3 CAISEGASRGAFF
TRBJ1-2 TRBV2 CASSEGRQGSYGYTF
TRBJ2-5 TRBV2 CASLDRGPVGETQYF